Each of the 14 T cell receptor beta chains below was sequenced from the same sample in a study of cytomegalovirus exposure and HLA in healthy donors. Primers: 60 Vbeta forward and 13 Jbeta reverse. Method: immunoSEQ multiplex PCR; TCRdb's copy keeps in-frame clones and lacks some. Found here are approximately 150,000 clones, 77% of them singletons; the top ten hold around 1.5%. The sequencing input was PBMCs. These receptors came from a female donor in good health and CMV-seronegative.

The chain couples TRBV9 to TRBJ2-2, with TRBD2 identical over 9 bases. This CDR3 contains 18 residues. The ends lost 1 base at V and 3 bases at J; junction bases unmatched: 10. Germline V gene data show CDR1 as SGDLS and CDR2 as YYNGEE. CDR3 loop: CASSVSLLAGDDTGELFF. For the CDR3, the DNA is TGTGCCAGCAGCGTATCCCTCTTAGCGGGAGATGACACCGGGGAGCTGTTTTTT.

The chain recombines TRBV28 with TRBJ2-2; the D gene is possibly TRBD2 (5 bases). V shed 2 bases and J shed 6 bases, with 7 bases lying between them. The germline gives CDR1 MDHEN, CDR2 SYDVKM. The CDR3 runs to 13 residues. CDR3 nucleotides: TGTGCCAGCAGTTTACGGGATTCCGGGGAGCTGTTTTTT. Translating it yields CASSLRDSGELFF.

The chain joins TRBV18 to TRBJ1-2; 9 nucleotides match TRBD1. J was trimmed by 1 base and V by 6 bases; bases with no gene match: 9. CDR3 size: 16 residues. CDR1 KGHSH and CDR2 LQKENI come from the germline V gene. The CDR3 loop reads CASSPGQGFSNYGYTF. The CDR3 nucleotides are TGTGCCAGCTCCCCCGGACAGGGGTTCAGTAACTATGGCTACACCTTC.

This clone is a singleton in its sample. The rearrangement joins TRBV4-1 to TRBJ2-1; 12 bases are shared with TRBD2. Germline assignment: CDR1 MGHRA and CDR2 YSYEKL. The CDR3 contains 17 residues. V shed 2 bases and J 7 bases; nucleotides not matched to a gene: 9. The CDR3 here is CASSQPRTSGIVNEQFF. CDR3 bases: TGCGCCAGCAGCCAACCTAGGACTAGCGGGATTGTAAATGAGCAGTTCTTC.

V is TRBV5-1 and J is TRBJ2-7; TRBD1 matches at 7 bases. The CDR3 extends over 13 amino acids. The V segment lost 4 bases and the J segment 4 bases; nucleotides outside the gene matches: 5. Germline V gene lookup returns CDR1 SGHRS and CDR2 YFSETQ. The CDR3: CASSPGQLYEQYF. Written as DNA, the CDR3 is TGCGCCAGCAGCCCGGGACAGCTATACGAGCAGTACTTC. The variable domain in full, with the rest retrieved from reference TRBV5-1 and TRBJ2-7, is KAGVTQTPRYLIKTRGQQVTLSCSPISGHRSVSWYQQTPGQGLQFLFEYFSETQRNKGNFPGRFSGRQFSNSRSEMNVSTLELGDSALYLCASSPGQLYEQYFGPGTRLTVT.

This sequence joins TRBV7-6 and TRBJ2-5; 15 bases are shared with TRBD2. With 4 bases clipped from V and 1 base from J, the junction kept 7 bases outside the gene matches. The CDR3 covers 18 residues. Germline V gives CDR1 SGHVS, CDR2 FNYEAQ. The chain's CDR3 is CASSWGLAGGGSQETQYF. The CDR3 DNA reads TGTGCCAGCAGCTGGGGACTAGCGGGAGGTGGGTCCCAAGAGACCCAGTACTTC.

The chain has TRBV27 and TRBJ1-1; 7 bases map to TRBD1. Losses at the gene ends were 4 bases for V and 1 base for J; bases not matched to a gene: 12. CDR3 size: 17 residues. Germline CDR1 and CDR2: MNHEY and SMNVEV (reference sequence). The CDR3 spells CASSSPLRQGGNTEAFF. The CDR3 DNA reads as TGTGCCAGCAGTTCCCCACTACGACAGGGAGGGAACACTGAAGCTTTCTTT.

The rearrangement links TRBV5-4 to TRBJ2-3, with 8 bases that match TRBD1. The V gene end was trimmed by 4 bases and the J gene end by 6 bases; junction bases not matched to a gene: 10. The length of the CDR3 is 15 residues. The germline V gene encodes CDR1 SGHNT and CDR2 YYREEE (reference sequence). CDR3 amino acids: CASSLQGAGEDTQYF. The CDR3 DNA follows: TGTGCCAGCAGCCTGCAGGGGGCAGGTGAGGATACGCAGTATTTT.

CDR3 sequence reads: CASGGGANYEQYF. The CDR3 nucleotides are TGTGCCAGCGGAGGGGGCGCCAACTACGAGCAGTACTTC. V usage is TRBV28 and J usage is TRBJ2-5, with D possibly being TRBD1 (7 bases). The better agreement between TRBJ2-7 and the DNA end casts doubt on the J call. This CDR3 contains 13 residues. Germline V gene lookup returns CDR1 MDHEN and CDR2 SYDVKM.

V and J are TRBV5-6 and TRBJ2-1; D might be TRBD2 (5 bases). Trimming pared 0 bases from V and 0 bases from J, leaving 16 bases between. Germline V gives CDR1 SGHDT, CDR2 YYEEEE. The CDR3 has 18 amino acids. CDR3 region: CASSLVALAESSYNEQFF. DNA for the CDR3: TGTGCCAGCAGCTTGGTGGCCCTAGCCGAGAGCTCCTACAATGAGCAGTTCTTC.

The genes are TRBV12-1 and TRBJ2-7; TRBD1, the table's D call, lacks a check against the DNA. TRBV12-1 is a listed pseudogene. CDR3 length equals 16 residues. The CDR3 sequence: CASSSGQGHYSYEQYF. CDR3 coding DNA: TGTGCCAGCAGCTCCGGACAGGGCCACTACTCCTACGAGCAGTACTTC.

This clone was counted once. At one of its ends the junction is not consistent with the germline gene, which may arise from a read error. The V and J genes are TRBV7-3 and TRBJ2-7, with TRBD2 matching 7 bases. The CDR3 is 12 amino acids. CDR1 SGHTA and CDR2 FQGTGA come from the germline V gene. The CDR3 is CASSMSGDDSFF. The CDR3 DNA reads TGTGCCAGCAGCATGAGCGGGGACGATTCGTTTTTC.

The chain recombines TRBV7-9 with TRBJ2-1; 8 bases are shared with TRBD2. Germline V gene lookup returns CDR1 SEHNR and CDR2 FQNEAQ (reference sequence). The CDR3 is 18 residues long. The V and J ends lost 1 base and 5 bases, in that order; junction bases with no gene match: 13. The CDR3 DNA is TGTGCCAGCAGCTTAGTAGGGGTTGGAGCGGGAGTCGACAATGAGCAGTTCTTC. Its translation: CASSLVGVGAGVDNEQFF.

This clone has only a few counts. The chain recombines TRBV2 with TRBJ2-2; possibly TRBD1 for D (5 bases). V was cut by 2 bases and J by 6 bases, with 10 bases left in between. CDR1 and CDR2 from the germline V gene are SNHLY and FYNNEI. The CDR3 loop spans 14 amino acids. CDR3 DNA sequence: TGTGCCAGCAGTGAACAGGGTGTTCCCGGGGAGCTGTTTTTT. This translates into CASSEQGVPGELFF.